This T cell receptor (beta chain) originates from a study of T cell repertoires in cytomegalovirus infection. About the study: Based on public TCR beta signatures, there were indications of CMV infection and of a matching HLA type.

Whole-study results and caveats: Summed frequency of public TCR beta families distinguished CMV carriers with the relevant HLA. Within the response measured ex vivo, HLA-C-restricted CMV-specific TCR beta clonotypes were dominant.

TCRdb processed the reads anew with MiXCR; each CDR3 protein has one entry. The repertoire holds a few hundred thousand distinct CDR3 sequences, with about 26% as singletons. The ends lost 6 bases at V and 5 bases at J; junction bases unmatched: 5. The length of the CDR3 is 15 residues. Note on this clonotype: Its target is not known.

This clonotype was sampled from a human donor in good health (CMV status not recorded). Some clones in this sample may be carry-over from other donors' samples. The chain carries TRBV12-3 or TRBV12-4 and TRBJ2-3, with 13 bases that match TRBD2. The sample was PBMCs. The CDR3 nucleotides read TGTGCCAGCAGCTCCGGACTAGCGGGAGAAGATACGCAGTATTTT. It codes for CASSSGLAGEDTQYF.